This T cell receptor beta chain is from a study of blood T cell repertoires in COVID-19 (dated by TCRdb to the early 2020s). Background for the entire study: Samples covering the acute and convalescent phases of COVID-19 were provided by collaborators in the United States, Italy and Spain. The material from the prospective study consisted of cDNA or gDNA derived from T cells, B-cell-depleted T cells, or PBMCs. Deeply sampled blood TCRbeta repertoires from subjects exposed to, actively infected with, or recovered from COVID-19 were included in the dataset. A freely available public database, intended as a resource for researchers studying the immune response to SARS-CoV-2, is where the repertoires were released. The samples were drawn from the first 160 participants of the ongoing ImmuneRACE study and from 1,254 subjects provided by 6 global collaborators. The sample metadata nearly always contained a de-identified subject ID, COVID-19 status, age in years and sex. Where HLA class I and class II types were available, the types were taken from metadata supplied by the sample provider, not from assay-based typing.

General conclusions and limits of the study: Clinical and demographic metadata were provided uncurated, with the amount varying by source and participant.

With regard to this clone: It lacks a known antigen. No base quality values were provided; no much bigger clone lies one nucleotide off.

TCRbeta CDR3 regions were amplified from genomic DNA by means of the immunoSEQ Assay, a bias-controlled multiplex PCR. As for the original processing: The number of nucleated cells in each sample was estimated by amplification of reference gene primers within the assay. To quantify the absolute abundance of each unique TCRbeta CDR3 rearrangement, sequence reads were collapsed and filtered. Productive Simpson clonality was computed per sample as the square root of Simpson's diversity index over productive rearrangements. TCRdb holds this immuneACCESS table with in-frame rearrangements only. Some clones are missing; in checked studies, unresolved V genes explain under half, and the rest has no known cause. V, J and clone size were drawn from that table, and D and trimming were deduced from the DNA. Here the sample has roughly 260,000 clones; roughly 87% occur a single time. The ten largest clones capture 2% to 2.5% of the sample.

Another Seattle source contributed samples from volunteer blood donors who had recovered from COVID-19. Whole blood was collected in K2EDTA tubes by collaborating institutions according to the institutions' own protocols. For TCRbeta analysis, collaborators shipped samples as frozen whole blood, isolated PBMCs, or DNA extracted from either of those sample types. The CDR3 goes from the cysteine to the phenylalanine over 17 residues. The CDR3 DNA has 51 bases and is translated from base 1. The clonotype was recovered from a woman aged 45-59 years who had recovered from COVID-19. Recombination connected TRBV21-1 to TRBJ1-5; TRBD1 was called by the table and not checked on the DNA. TRBV21-1 is described as a pseudogene. The sample comprised peripheral blood. The DNA reads TGTGCCAGCTCACCCGAGGACCCGGACAGTAGTAATCAGCCCCAGCATTTT. Its amino acids are CASSPEDPDSSNQPQHF.